This T cell receptor (beta chain) was retrieved from a study of T cell repertoires in cytomegalovirus infection. Study details: CMV epitopes, recently identified HLA-C-restricted and well-studied HLA-B-restricted, were used. CMV infection together with matching HLA type was indicated by public TCR beta signatures. Whole-study findings and limits: CMV-specific HLA-C-restricted TCR beta clonotypes dominated the ex vivo response. Carriers of CMV plus the relevant HLA were identified by cumulative public TCR beta family frequency.

V lost 4 bases to trimming and J lost 3 bases, with 27 bases between them. Germline V lookup: CDR1 SGHNT, CDR2 YYREEE (reference sequence). CDR3 size: 19 residues. Comment on this clonotype: Its antigen is undetermined.

From the reads, TCRdb called clonotypes with MiXCR, one entry per CDR3 protein. In the table there are 75,000 to 100,000 distinct CDR3 sequences, around 49% of which are singletons. The source was CD8+ T cells from cultured PBMCs, collected from culture after CMV antigen stimulation. The V call is TRBV5-4, the J call TRBJ2-3, with D possibly TRBD1 on 6 matching bases. The clonotype comes from a human donor in good health (CMV status not recorded). Some clones in this sample may be carry-over from other donors' samples. CDR3 protein: CASSPQQFRNREQTDTQYF. CDR3 nucleotides: TGTGCCAGCAGCCCTCAACAATTTCGAAACAGGGAGCAGACAGATACGCAGTATTTT.